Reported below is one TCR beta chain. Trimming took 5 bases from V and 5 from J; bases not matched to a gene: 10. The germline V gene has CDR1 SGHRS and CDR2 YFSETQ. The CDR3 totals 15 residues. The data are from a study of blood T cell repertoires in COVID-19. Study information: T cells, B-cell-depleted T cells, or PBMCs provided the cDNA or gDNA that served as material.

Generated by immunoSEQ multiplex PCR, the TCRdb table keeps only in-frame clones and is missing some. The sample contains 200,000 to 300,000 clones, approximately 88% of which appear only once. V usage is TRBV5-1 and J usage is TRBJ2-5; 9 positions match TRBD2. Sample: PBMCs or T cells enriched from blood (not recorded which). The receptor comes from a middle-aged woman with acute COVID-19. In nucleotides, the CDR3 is TGCGCCAGCAGTCAAGTGGGGACTAGCTTGGAGACCCAGTACTTC. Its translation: CASSQVGTSLETQYF.